What follows are 3 T cell receptor beta chains derived from one specimen sequenced in a study of T cells in Graves' hyperthyroidism and ophthalmopathy. The CDR3 regions of TCR beta were amplified from RNA transcripts. First-round RT-PCR targeting the TCR CDR3 was performed with the HTBI primer set. MiXCR, run by TCRdb on the multiplex PCR reads, gives a single entry per CDR3 protein. Of approximately 870,000 distinct CDR3 sequences in the sample, over 35% were seen once. The material sequenced was blood. These receptors all come from a man aged 18 to 29 with Graves' hyperthyroidism.

Turning to this clonotype: Compared with germline, one end of the junction differs, possibly owing to a read error. V is TRBV7-3 and J is TRBJ2-2; the D call may be TRBD1 or TRBD2 (6 bases each). The CDR3 is made up of 14 amino acids. The germline gives CDR1 SGHTA, CDR2 FQGTGA. The CDR3 nucleotides are TGCGCCAGCAGCCAAGAGGGGGAGGCCGGGGAGCTGTTTTTT. As protein: CASSQEGEAGELFF.

This clonotype has a count of ten or more. This chain connects TRBV20-1 to TRBJ1-1, with a weak D call TRBD1 (6 bases). Trimming removed 6 bases at V and 5 bases at J, with 16 bases between. Per germline, CDR1 DFQATT and CDR2 SNEGSKA (reference sequence). The CDR3 contains 13 residues. CDR3 sequence: CSAIHGQRTEAFF. The CDR3 coding sequence is TGCAGTGCCATCCACGGACAGAGGACTGAAGCTTTCTTT.

At least ten counts were recorded for this clonotype. J is TRBJ2-7 and V is TRBV2, with D possibly being TRBD2 (5 bases). The CDR3 runs to 15 residues. With 7 bases removed from V and 2 bases from J, the gap between germline ends came to 18 bases. Germline CDR1 and CDR2: SNHLY and FYNNEI. The CDR3 spells CASIEGEDGAYEQYF. In DNA form, the CDR3 reads TGTGCCAGCATCGAGGGAGAGGACGGTGCCTACGAGCAGTACTTC.